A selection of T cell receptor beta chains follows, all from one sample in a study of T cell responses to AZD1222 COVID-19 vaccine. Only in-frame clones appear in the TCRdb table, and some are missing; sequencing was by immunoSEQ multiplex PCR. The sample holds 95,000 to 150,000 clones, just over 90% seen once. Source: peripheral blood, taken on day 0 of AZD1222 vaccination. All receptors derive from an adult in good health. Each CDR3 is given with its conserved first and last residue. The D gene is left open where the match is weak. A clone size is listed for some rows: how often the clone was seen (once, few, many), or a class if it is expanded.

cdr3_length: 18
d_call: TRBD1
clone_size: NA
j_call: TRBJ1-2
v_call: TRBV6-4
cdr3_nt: TGTGCCAGCAGTGACAGGGGACAGGATGTATATGGATTATATGGCTACACCTTC
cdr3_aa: CASSDRGQDVYGLYGYTF

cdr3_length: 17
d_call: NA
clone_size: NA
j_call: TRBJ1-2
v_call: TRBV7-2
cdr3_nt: TGTGCCAGCAGCTTATCGGATTGGGGTCAAGGTCGCTATGGCTACACCTTC
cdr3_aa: CASSLSDWGQGRYGYTF

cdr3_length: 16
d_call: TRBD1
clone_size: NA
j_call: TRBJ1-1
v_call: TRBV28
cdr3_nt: TGTGCCAGCAGTCCCAGACAGGGTTTTGCGAACACTGAAGCTTTCTTT
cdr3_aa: CASSPRQGFANTEAFF

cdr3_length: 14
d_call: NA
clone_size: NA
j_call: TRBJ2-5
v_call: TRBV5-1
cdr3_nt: TGCGCCAGCAGCTTGATAGATTCCCTAGAGACCCAGTACTTC
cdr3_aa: CASSLIDSLETQYF

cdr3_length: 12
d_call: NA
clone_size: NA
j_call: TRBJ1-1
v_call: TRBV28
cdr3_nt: TGTGCCAGCAGTTTGCGAGTGACTGAAGCTTTCTTT
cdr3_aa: CASSLRVTEAFF

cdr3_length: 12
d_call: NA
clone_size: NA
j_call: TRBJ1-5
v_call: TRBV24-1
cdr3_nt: TGTGCCACCAGTGACCCCAATCAGCCCCAGCATTTT
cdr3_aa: CATSDPNQPQHF

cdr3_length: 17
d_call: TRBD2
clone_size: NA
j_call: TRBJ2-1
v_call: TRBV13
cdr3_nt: TGTGCCAGCAGCTTTCGGGGGGGATTTAGCTCCTACAATGAGCAGTTCTTC
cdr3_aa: CASSFRGGFSSYNEQFF

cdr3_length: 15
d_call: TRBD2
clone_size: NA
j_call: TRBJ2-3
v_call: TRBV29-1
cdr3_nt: TGCAGCGTTCGACTAGCGGGAGAGGGCACAGATACGCAGTATTTT
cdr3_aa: CSVRLAGEGTDTQYF

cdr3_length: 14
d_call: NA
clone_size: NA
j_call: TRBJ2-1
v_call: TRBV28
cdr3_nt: TGTGCCAGCAGTTTATTCGAGGAGTACAATGAGCAGTTCTTC
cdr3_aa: CASSLFEEYNEQFF

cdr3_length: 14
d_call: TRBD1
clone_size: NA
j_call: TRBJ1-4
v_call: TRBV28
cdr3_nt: TGTGCCAGCAGGCAGGGACAGCTTAATGAAAAACTGTTTTTT
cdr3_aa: CASRQGQLNEKLFF

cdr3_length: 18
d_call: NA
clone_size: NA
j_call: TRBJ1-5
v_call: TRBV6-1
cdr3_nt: TGTGCCAGCAGTGAAGCAGAAGACACACGGAGGGGCAATCAGCCCCAGCATTTT
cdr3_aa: CASSEAEDTRRGNQPQHF

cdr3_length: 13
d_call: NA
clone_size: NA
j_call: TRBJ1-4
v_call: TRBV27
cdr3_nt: TGTGCCAGCAGTTTAACCTTTCTCCGAAAACTGTTTTTT
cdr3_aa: CASSLTFLRKLFF

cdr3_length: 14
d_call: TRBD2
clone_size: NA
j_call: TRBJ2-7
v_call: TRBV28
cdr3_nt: TGTGCCAGCAGGGGAGGGGCGGGTACCTACGAGCAGTACTTC
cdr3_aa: CASRGGAGTYEQYF

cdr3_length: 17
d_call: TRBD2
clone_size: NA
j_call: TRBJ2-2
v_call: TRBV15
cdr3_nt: TGTGCCACCAGCAGAGATCGATTAGCGGGACACACCGGGGAGCTGTTTTTT
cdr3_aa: CATSRDRLAGHTGELFF

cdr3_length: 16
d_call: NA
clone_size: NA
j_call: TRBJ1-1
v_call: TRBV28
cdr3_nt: TGTGCCAGCAGTTTTAGTGAGGGCAGGGGGAACACTGAAGCTTTCTTT
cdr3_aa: CASSFSEGRGNTEAFF

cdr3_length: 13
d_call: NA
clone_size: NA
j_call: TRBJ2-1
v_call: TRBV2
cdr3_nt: TGTGCCAGCAATCTGGAGCAGTACAATGAGCAGTTCTTC
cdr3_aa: CASNLEQYNEQFF

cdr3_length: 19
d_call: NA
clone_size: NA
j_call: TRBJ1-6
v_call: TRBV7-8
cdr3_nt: TGTGCCAGCAGCATTTCAGCCCCGGGACAAAGCTCCTATAATTCACCCCTCCACTTT
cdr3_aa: CASSISAPGQSSYNSPLHF

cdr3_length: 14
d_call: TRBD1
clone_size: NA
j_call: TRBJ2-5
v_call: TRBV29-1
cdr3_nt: TGCAGCGTTATAGACAGGGGTCTTGGAGAGACCCAGTACTTC
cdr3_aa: CSVIDRGLGETQYF

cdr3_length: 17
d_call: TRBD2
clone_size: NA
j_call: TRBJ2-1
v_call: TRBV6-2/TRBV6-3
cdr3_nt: TGTGCCAGCAGTCCCCCGACTAGCGGGAGGGCCGTCAATGAGCAGTTCTTC
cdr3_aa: CASSPPTSGRAVNEQFF

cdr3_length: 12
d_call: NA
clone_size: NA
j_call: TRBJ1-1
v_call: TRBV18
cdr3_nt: TGTGCCAGCAGGCCGATAAACACTGAAGCTTTCTTT
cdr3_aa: CASRPINTEAFF

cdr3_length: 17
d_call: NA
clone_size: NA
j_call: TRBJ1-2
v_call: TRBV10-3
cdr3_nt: TGTGCCATCAGTGGGCACATGAGAGGAGGGACGGACTATGGCTACACCTTC
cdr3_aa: CAISGHMRGGTDYGYTF

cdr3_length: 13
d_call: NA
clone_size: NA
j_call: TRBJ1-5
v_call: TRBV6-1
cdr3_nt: TGTGCCAGCCGCTCAGGGTACGAACGGCCCCAGCATTTT
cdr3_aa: CASRSGYERPQHF

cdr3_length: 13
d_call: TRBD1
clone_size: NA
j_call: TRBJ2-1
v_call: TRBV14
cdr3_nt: TGTGCCAGCAGCCAGGGACAGGCCAGGCGGCAGTTCTTC
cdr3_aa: CASSQGQARRQFF

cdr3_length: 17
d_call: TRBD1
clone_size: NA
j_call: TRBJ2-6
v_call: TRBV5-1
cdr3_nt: TGCGCCAGCAGATTGGACAGGCTTGAGACTGGGGCCAACGTCCTGACTTTC
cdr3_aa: CASRLDRLETGANVLTF

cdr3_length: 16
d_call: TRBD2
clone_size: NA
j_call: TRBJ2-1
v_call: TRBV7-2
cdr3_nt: TGTGCCAGCAGCTTATCCACCGGGACTAGCTTCAATGAGCAGTTCTTC
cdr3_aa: CASSLSTGTSFNEQFF

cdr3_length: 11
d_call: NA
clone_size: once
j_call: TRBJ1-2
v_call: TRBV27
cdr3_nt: TGTGCCAGCAGTTTACGGGGTGGCTACACCTTC
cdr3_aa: CASSLRGGYTF

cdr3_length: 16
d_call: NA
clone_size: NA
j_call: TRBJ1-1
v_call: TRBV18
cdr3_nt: TGTGCCAGCTCACCGCAGGTCCTGACGGATGCCGTCGAAGCTTTCTTT
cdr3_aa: CASSPQVLTDAVEAFF

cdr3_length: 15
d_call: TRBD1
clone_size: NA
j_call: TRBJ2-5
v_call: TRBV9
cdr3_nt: TGTGCCAGCTCAATGGCGGACAGGGGTGAAGAGACCCAGTACTTC
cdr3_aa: CASSMADRGEETQYF

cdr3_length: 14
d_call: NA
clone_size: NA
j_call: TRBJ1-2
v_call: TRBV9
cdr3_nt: TGTGCCAGCAGCGTAGGTCTGACGAACTATGGCTACACCTTC
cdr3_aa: CASSVGLTNYGYTF

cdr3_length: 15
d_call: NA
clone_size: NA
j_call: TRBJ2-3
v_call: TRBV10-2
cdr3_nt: TGCGCCAGCAGTGAGTCGACGGTACGAGAGGATACGCAGTATTTT
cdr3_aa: CASSESTVREDTQYF

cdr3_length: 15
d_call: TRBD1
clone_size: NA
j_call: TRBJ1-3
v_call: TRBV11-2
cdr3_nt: TGTGCCAGCAGCTTAGAGTGGACAGGGGGAAACACCATATATTTT
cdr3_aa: CASSLEWTGGNTIYF

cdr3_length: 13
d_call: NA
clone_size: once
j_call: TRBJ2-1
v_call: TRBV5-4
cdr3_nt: TGTGCCAGCAGCAGGGACTTCTACAATGAGCAGTTCTTC
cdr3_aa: CASSRDFYNEQFF

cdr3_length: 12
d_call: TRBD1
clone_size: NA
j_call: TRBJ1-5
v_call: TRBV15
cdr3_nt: TGTGCCACCAGCGGACACAGGGGGCCCCAGCATTTT
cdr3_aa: CATSGHRGPQHF

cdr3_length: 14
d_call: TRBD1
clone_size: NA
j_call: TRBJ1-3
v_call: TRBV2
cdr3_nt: TGTGCCAGCGGAACAGGGGGGACTGGAAACACCATATATTTT
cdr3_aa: CASGTGGTGNTIYF

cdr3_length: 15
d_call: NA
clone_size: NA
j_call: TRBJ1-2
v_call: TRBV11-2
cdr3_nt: TGTGCCAGCACCTCTGGGACACATTTCAACTATGGCTACACCTTC
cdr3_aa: CASTSGTHFNYGYTF

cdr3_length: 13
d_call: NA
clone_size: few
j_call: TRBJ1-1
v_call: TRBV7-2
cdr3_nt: TGTGCCAGCAGCCAAGGACGGAACACTGAAGCTTTCTTT
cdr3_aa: CASSQGRNTEAFF

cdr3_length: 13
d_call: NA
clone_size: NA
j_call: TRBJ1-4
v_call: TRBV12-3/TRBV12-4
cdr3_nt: TGTGCCAGCAGTGAGGCTCGCAATGAAAAACTGTTTTTT
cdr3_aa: CASSEARNEKLFF

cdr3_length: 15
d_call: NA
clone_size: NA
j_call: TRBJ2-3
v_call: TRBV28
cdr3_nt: TGTGCCAGCAGTTCGACTGGGACCTACACAGATACGCAGTATTTT
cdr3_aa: CASSSTGTYTDTQYF

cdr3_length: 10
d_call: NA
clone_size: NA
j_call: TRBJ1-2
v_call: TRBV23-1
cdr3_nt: TGCGCCAGTGCCCGGGGTGGCTACACCTTC
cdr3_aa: CASARGGYTF

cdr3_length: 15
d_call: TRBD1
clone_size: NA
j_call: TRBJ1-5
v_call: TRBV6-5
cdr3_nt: TGTGCCAGCAGTTACGGGGACAGGTCAAATCAGCCCCAGCATTTT
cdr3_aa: CASSYGDRSNQPQHF

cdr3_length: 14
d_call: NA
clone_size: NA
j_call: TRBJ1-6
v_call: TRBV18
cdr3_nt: TGTGCCAGCTCACCACCTTCTGTTGAATCACCCCTCCACTTT
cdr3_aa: CASSPPSVESPLHF

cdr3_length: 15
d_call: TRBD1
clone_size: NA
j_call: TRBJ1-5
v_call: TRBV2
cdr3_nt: TGTGCCAGCAGCCGGGAGGGGACAGGGGGGCAGCCCCAGCATTTT
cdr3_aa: CASSREGTGGQPQHF

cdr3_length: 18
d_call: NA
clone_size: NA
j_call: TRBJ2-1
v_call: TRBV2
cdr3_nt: TGTGCCAGCAGTAAGCAGCGCACTAGCACAAGAGGTGGGAATGAGCAGTTCTTC
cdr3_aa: CASSKQRTSTRGGNEQFF

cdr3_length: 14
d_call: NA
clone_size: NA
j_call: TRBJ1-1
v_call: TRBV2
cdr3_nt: TGTGCCAGCAGCCTCTCGGTTTGGAACACTGAAGCTTTCTTT
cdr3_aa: CASSLSVWNTEAFF

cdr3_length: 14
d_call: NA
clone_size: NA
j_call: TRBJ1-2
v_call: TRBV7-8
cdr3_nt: TGTGCCAGCAGCCCCCCCGGTTTTATATATGGCTACACCTTC
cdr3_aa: CASSPPGFIYGYTF

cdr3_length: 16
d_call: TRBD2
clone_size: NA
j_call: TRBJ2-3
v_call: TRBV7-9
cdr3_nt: TGTGCCAGCAGCCTCCCCGGGAGGGGACAAACAGATACGCAGTATTTT
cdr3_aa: CASSLPGRGQTDTQYF

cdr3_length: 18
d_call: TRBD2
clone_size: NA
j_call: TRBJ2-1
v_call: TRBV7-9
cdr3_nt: TGTGCCAGCAGCTCCGTTACTAGCGGGAGAGGCTCCTACAATGAGCAGTTCTTC
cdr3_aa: CASSSVTSGRGSYNEQFF

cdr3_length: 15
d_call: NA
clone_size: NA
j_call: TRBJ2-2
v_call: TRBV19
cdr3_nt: TGTGCCAGTACTGGTGTGGACGCGAACACCGGGGAGCTGTTTTTT
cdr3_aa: CASTGVDANTGELFF

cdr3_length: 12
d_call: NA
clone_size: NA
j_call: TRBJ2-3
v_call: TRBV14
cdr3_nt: TGTGCCAGCAGCCTTTTGACAGATACGCAGTATTTT
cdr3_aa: CASSLLTDTQYF

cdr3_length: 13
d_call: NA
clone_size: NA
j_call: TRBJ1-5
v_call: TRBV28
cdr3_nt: TGTGCCAGCGGGCCGGAGGGCAATCAGCCCCAGCATTTT
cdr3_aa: CASGPEGNQPQHF

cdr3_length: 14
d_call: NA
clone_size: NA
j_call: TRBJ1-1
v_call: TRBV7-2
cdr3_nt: TGTGCCAGCAGCTTAAACGCGCAGACGGCTGAAGCTTTCTTT
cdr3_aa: CASSLNAQTAEAFF

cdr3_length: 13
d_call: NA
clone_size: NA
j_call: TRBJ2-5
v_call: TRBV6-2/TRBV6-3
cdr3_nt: TGTGCCAGCAGTTTTCAGGGTTCAGAGACCCAGTACTTC
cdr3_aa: CASSFQGSETQYF

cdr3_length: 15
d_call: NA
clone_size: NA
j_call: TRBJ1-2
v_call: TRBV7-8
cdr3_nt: TGTGCCAGCAGCTTATTACGTACAGGAGACTATGGCTACACCTTC
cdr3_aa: CASSLLRTGDYGYTF

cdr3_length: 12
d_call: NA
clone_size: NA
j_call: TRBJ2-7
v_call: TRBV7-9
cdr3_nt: TGTGCCAGCAGCTCGACGCCCCCAGAGCAGTACTTC
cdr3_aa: CASSSTPPEQYF